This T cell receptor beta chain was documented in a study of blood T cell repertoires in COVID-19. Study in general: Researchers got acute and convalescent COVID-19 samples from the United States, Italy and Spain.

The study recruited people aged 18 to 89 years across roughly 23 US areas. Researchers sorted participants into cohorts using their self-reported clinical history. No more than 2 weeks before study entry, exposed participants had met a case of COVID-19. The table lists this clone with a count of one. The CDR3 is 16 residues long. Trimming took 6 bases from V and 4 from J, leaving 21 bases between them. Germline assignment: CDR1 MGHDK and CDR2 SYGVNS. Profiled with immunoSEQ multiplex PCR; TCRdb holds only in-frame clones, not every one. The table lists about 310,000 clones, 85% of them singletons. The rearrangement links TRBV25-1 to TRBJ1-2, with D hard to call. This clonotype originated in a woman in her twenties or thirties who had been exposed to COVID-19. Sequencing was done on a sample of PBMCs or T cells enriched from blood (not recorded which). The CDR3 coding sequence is TGTGCCAGCAGGGGGAGTGCAGCCAAGAGATCCTATGGCTACACCTTC. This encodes CASRGSAAKRSYGYTF.